This TCR beta chain comes out of a study of cytomegalovirus exposure and HLA in healthy donors. Remarks on this clone: Its matching antigen is unknown.

PCR used 60 Vbeta primers and 13 Jbeta primers. Per the authors' pipeline: Unique TCR beta chains totaled some 78 million in a later count, with roughly 11 million of them shared. Method: immunoSEQ multiplex PCR; TCRdb's copy keeps in-frame clones and lacks some. From that table come the V and J calls and clone size; the DNA was used to work out D and trimming. This table holds about 180,000 clones, just under 80% found once. Notes on the study in general: Per a prior analysis, the majority of TCR beta V segments were productive roughly 87% or roughly 30% of the time. Common viral pathogens seemed to be connected with several of the most significant clusters, according to a later analysis. When presence/absence was analysed, sequencing depth was taken to be roughly uniform across donors.

Germline V gene sequence: CDR1 MGHRA, CDR2 YSYEKL. Unmatched junction bases numbered 2, after V lost 6 bases and J lost 1 base. This CDR3 region has 14 residues. This receptor was obtained from a woman between 50 and 59 years old in good health and CMV-seropositive. This chain connects TRBV4-1 to TRBJ2-2, with 7 bases aligning to TRBD2. The sequencing input was PBMCs. The DNA of the CDR3 is TGCGCCAGCAGTCTAGCGGAGAACACCGGGGAGCTGTTTTTT. Amino acids: CASSLAENTGELFF.